A selection of T cell receptor beta chains follows, all from one sample in a study of T cell responses to AZD1222 COVID-19 vaccine. TCRdb's table, derived via immunoSEQ multiplex PCR, lists solely in-frame clones and lacks some. The sample contains tens of thousands of clones, around nine tenths of which appear only once. This material consisted of peripheral blood, taken 28 days after the second AZD1222 dose. The receptors stem from an adult who received the AZD1222 COVID-19 vaccine. Each CDR3 is given with its conserved first and last residue. A D gene is named only where the DNA matches it firmly. Clone size, where shown, is once, few, many, or a class for clones that have expanded.

clone_size: -; d_call: TRBD1; j_call: TRBJ2-7; v_call: TRBV6-5; cdr3_aa: CASSYEGGRYEQYF; cdr3_nt: TGTGCCAGCAGTTATGAAGGGGGCCGCTACGAGCAGTACTTC
clone_size: -; d_call: TRBD1; j_call: TRBJ2-7; v_call: TRBV7-2; cdr3_aa: CASSQRTGRFSEQYF; cdr3_nt: TGTGCCAGCAGCCAGCGGACAGGAAGGTTCTCCGAGCAGTACTTC
clone_size: -; d_call: -; j_call: TRBJ2-7; v_call: TRBV5-1; cdr3_aa: CASSRQTANTYEQYF; cdr3_nt: TGCGCCAGCAGCCGACAGACGGCCAATACCTACGAGCAGTACTTC
clone_size: -; d_call: -; j_call: TRBJ2-3; v_call: TRBV21-1; cdr3_aa: CARLPGGPGADTQYF; cdr3_nt: TGTGCCAGACTTCCCGGCGGGCCGGGGGCAGATACGCAGTATTTT
clone_size: -; d_call: -; j_call: TRBJ1-1; v_call: TRBV7-2; cdr3_aa: CASSLYSSNTEAFF; cdr3_nt: TGTGCCAGCAGCTTATACAGCTCGAACACTGAAGCTTTCTTT
clone_size: -; d_call: -; j_call: TRBJ1-1; v_call: TRBV6-1; cdr3_aa: CASSEAQSTEAFF; cdr3_nt: TGTGCCAGCAGTGAAGCGCAAAGCACTGAAGCTTTCTTT
clone_size: -; d_call: -; j_call: TRBJ2-7; v_call: TRBV7-2; cdr3_aa: CASSLDLYEQYF; cdr3_nt: TGTGCCAGCAGCTTAGACCTCTACGAGCAGTACTTC
clone_size: -; d_call: TRBD1; j_call: TRBJ1-2; v_call: TRBV28; cdr3_aa: CASSQPPGQGAYGYTF; cdr3_nt: TGTGCCAGCAGCCAACCCCCTGGACAGGGAGCCTATGGCTACACCTTC
clone_size: -; d_call: -; j_call: TRBJ1-5; v_call: TRBV9; cdr3_aa: CASSVGSQNQPQHF; cdr3_nt: TGTGCCAGCAGCGTAGGGTCGCAAAATCAGCCCCAGCATTTT
clone_size: -; d_call: -; j_call: TRBJ2-7; v_call: TRBV7-2; cdr3_aa: CASSDGPSYEQYF; cdr3_nt: TGTGCCAGCAGCGATGGGCCTAGCTACGAGCAGTACTTC
clone_size: -; d_call: -; j_call: TRBJ1-5; v_call: TRBV27; cdr3_aa: CASSLATAGNQPQHF; cdr3_nt: TGTGCCAGCAGTTTAGCAACAGCGGGCAATCAGCCCCAGCATTTT
clone_size: -; d_call: -; j_call: TRBJ1-2; v_call: TRBV10-3; cdr3_aa: CAISQMNREGGYTF; cdr3_nt: TGTGCCATCAGTCAAATGAACAGGGAAGGTGGCTACACCTTC
clone_size: -; d_call: -; j_call: TRBJ1-1; v_call: TRBV7-2; cdr3_aa: CASSLLRANTEAFF; cdr3_nt: TGTGCCAGCAGCTTACTTCGGGCGAACACTGAAGCTTTCTTT
clone_size: -; d_call: -; j_call: TRBJ1-4; v_call: TRBV25-1; cdr3_aa: CASTKTSGGNEKLFF; cdr3_nt: TGTGCCAGCACCAAAACGAGCGGGGGGAATGAAAAACTGTTTTTT
clone_size: -; d_call: TRBD2; j_call: TRBJ2-1; v_call: TRBV6-4; cdr3_aa: CASSAGTTQFF; cdr3_nt: TGTGCCAGCAGCGCCGGGACTACCCAGTTCTTC
clone_size: -; d_call: TRBD1; j_call: TRBJ1-6; v_call: TRBV3-1/TRBV3-2; cdr3_aa: CASSQGTGQYNSPLHF; cdr3_nt: TGTGCCAGCAGCCAGGGGACGGGACAGTATAATTCACCCCTCCACTTT
clone_size: -; d_call: -; j_call: TRBJ2-5; v_call: TRBV19; cdr3_aa: CASSTYAGVRETQYF; cdr3_nt: TGTGCCAGTAGTACCTACGCAGGGGTTAGAGAGACCCAGTACTTC
clone_size: -; d_call: -; j_call: TRBJ2-5; v_call: TRBV4-1; cdr3_aa: CASSQPLLGSQETQYF; cdr3_nt: TGCGCCAGCAGCCAGCCCTTGTTGGGGTCCCAAGAGACCCAGTACTTC
clone_size: few; d_call: TRBD1; j_call: TRBJ2-7; v_call: TRBV5-1; cdr3_aa: CASSQYGTAINEQYF; cdr3_nt: TGCGCCAGCAGCCAGTACGGGACAGCGATCAACGAGCAGTACTTC
clone_size: -; d_call: -; j_call: TRBJ1-1; v_call: TRBV28; cdr3_aa: CASSFRGRTEAFF; cdr3_nt: TGTGCCAGCAGTTTCCGAGGGCGAACTGAAGCTTTCTTT
clone_size: -; d_call: -; j_call: TRBJ2-7; v_call: TRBV3-1/TRBV3-2; cdr3_aa: CASSQAPRQFYEQYF; cdr3_nt: TGTGCCAGCAGCCAAGCCCCCCGACAGTTCTACGAGCAGTACTTC
clone_size: -; d_call: -; j_call: TRBJ1-5; v_call: TRBV14; cdr3_aa: CASSHLGSNQPQHF; cdr3_nt: TGTGCCAGCAGCCACCTTGGTAGCAATCAGCCCCAGCATTTT
clone_size: -; d_call: -; j_call: TRBJ2-6; v_call: TRBV6-5; cdr3_aa: CASSYSGANVLTF; cdr3_nt: TGTGCCAGCAGCTACTCTGGGGCCAACGTCCTGACTTTC
clone_size: -; d_call: TRBD1; j_call: TRBJ1-5; v_call: TRBV7-9; cdr3_aa: CASGPGQGQENQPQHF; cdr3_nt: TGTGCCAGCGGCCCCGGACAGGGCCAGGAGAATCAGCCCCAGCATTTT
clone_size: -; d_call: TRBD1; j_call: TRBJ1-4; v_call: TRBV15; cdr3_aa: CATSRGGGSTNEKLFF; cdr3_nt: TGTGCCACCAGCAGAGGAGGGGGCTCAACTAATGAAAAACTGTTTTTT
clone_size: -; d_call: -; j_call: TRBJ2-7; v_call: TRBV28; cdr3_aa: CASRTDRYEQYF; cdr3_nt: TGTGCCAGCAGAACAGACAGATACGAGCAGTACTTC
clone_size: -; d_call: TRBD2; j_call: TRBJ2-1; v_call: TRBV19; cdr3_aa: CASSIKRGGLSSYNEQFF; cdr3_nt: TGTGCCAGTAGTATCAAGCGGGGGGGACTTAGCTCCTACAATGAGCAGTTCTTC
clone_size: -; d_call: -; j_call: TRBJ1-1; v_call: TRBV5-6; cdr3_aa: CASSWGLTEAFF; cdr3_nt: TGTGCCAGCAGCTGGGGACTGACTGAAGCTTTCTTT
clone_size: -; d_call: -; j_call: TRBJ1-5; v_call: TRBV5-1; cdr3_aa: CASSLAGGQPQHF; cdr3_nt: TGCGCCAGCAGCTTGGCGGGAGGGCAGCCCCAGCATTTT
clone_size: -; d_call: TRBD2; j_call: TRBJ2-1; v_call: TRBV27; cdr3_aa: CASSLSLAGGDNEQFF; cdr3_nt: TGTGCCAGCAGTTTATCCTTAGCGGGGGGCGACAATGAGCAGTTCTTC
clone_size: -; d_call: -; j_call: TRBJ2-2; v_call: TRBV19; cdr3_aa: CASSIEIQVWMVGELFF; cdr3_nt: TGTGCCAGTAGTATAGAAATACAGGTGTGGATGGTCGGGGAGCTGTTTTTT
clone_size: once; d_call: -; j_call: TRBJ2-1; v_call: TRBV4-1; cdr3_aa: CASSQGVLNEQFF; cdr3_nt: TGCGCCAGCAGCCAAGGGGTGCTCAATGAGCAGTTCTTC
clone_size: -; d_call: -; j_call: TRBJ1-5; v_call: TRBV7-2; cdr3_aa: CASSLAQVTGNQPQHF; cdr3_nt: TGTGCCAGCAGCTTAGCCCAGGTAACGGGCAATCAGCCCCAGCATTTT
clone_size: -; d_call: -; j_call: TRBJ1-1; v_call: TRBV7-9; cdr3_aa: CASSLETGWDTEAFF; cdr3_nt: TGTGCCAGCAGCTTAGAAACGGGTTGGGACACTGAAGCTTTCTTT
clone_size: -; d_call: -; j_call: TRBJ1-6; v_call: TRBV5-6; cdr3_aa: CASSLERRVNSPLHF; cdr3_nt: TGTGCCAGCAGCTTGGAACGGCGGGTAAATTCACCCCTCCACTTT
clone_size: -; d_call: TRBD1; j_call: TRBJ2-1; v_call: TRBV25-1; cdr3_aa: CASSSKGQGWRDNEQFF; cdr3_nt: TGTGCCAGCAGCTCAAAGGGACAGGGGTGGAGGGACAATGAGCAGTTCTTC
clone_size: -; d_call: -; j_call: TRBJ2-6; v_call: TRBV4-2; cdr3_aa: CASSQPPRAGSGANVLTF; cdr3_nt: TGTGCCAGCAGCCAGCCCCCGCGGGCGGGCTCTGGGGCCAACGTCCTGACTTTC
clone_size: -; d_call: -; j_call: TRBJ2-5; v_call: TRBV6-1; cdr3_aa: CASSRARQETQYF; cdr3_nt: TGTGCCAGCAGCCGGGCCCGTCAAGAGACCCAGTACTTC
clone_size: -; d_call: TRBD1; j_call: TRBJ1-2; v_call: TRBV7-2; cdr3_aa: CASSFNVWTGEADGYTF; cdr3_nt: TGTGCCAGCAGCTTTAATGTTTGGACAGGGGAAGCGGATGGCTACACCTTC
clone_size: -; d_call: TRBD1; j_call: TRBJ1-1; v_call: TRBV24-1; cdr3_aa: CATSESGTENTEAFF; cdr3_nt: TGTGCCACCAGTGAATCCGGGACAGAGAACACTGAAGCTTTCTTT
clone_size: once; d_call: -; j_call: TRBJ1-3; v_call: TRBV30; cdr3_aa: CAWSVWGNTIYF; cdr3_nt: TGTGCCTGGAGTGTATGGGGAAACACCATATATTTT
clone_size: -; d_call: -; j_call: TRBJ1-5; v_call: TRBV5-6; cdr3_aa: CASSLAGLPGQPQHF; cdr3_nt: TGTGCCAGCAGCTTAGCGGGTTTGCCCGGTCAGCCCCAGCATTTT
clone_size: -; d_call: -; j_call: TRBJ1-1; v_call: TRBV12-3/TRBV12-4; cdr3_aa: CASSLQGNTEAFF; cdr3_nt: TGTGCCAGCAGTTTACAGGGGAACACTGAAGCTTTCTTT
clone_size: once; d_call: -; j_call: TRBJ1-2; v_call: TRBV5-6; cdr3_aa: CASSSPDRMRGYTF; cdr3_nt: TGTGCCAGCAGCTCCCCAGACAGGATGCGTGGCTACACCTTC
clone_size: -; d_call: -; j_call: TRBJ2-5; v_call: TRBV20-1; cdr3_aa: CSASEWNDPRETQYF; cdr3_nt: TGCAGTGCTAGTGAATGGAATGACCCCCGAGAGACCCAGTACTTC
clone_size: -; d_call: TRBD2; j_call: TRBJ2-7; v_call: TRBV7-3; cdr3_aa: CASSLIAGPYEQYF; cdr3_nt: TGTGCCAGCAGCTTAATAGCGGGGCCCTACGAGCAGTACTTC
clone_size: -; d_call: -; j_call: TRBJ1-2; v_call: TRBV29-1; cdr3_aa: CSGLRAAYGYTF; cdr3_nt: TGCAGCGGACTCAGGGCCGCCTATGGCTACACCTTC
clone_size: -; d_call: -; j_call: TRBJ1-1; v_call: TRBV30; cdr3_aa: CAWSGQTNTEAFF; cdr3_nt: TGTGCCTGGTCGGGACAAACGAACACTGAAGCTTTCTTT
clone_size: -; d_call: -; j_call: TRBJ1-5; v_call: TRBV30; cdr3_aa: CAWSEASNQPQHF; cdr3_nt: TGTGCCTGGAGTGAGGCGAGCAATCAGCCCCAGCATTTT
clone_size: -; d_call: -; j_call: TRBJ1-3; v_call: TRBV9; cdr3_aa: CASSMSPRNTIYF; cdr3_nt: TGTGCCAGCAGCATGAGCCCGAGGAACACCATATATTTT
clone_size: -; d_call: -; j_call: TRBJ1-3; v_call: TRBV4-3; cdr3_aa: CASSQEGSSGNTIYF; cdr3_nt: TGCGCCAGCAGCCAGGAGGGATCTTCTGGAAACACCATATATTTT
clone_size: once; d_call: -; j_call: TRBJ1-1; v_call: TRBV5-8; cdr3_aa: CASSFYREGTEAFF; cdr3_nt: TGTGCCAGCAGCTTTTACAGGGAGGGCACTGAAGCTTTCTTT
clone_size: -; d_call: -; j_call: TRBJ1-2; v_call: TRBV6-5; cdr3_aa: CASSHGTRAWGYTF; cdr3_nt: TGTGCCAGCAGTCATGGGACCCGGGCGTGGGGCTACACCTTC
clone_size: -; d_call: -; j_call: TRBJ1-1; v_call: TRBV19; cdr3_aa: CASSIDLPRAAFF; cdr3_nt: TGTGCCAGTAGTATCGACTTACCCCGGGCAGCTTTCTTT
clone_size: -; d_call: TRBD1; j_call: TRBJ1-2; v_call: TRBV14; cdr3_aa: CASSRENRGNGYTF; cdr3_nt: TGTGCCAGCAGCCGAGAAAACAGGGGTAATGGCTACACCTTC
clone_size: -; d_call: -; j_call: TRBJ2-5; v_call: TRBV27; cdr3_aa: CASSRGAAPQETQYF; cdr3_nt: TGTGCCAGCAGTCGGGGGGCGGCCCCACAAGAGACCCAGTACTTC
clone_size: -; d_call: TRBD2; j_call: TRBJ2-3; v_call: TRBV9; cdr3_aa: CASSWRGTDTQYF; cdr3_nt: TGTGCCAGCAGCTGGCGGGGGACAGATACGCAGTATTTT
clone_size: -; d_call: -; j_call: TRBJ1-2; v_call: TRBV27; cdr3_aa: CASRLARYGSPWGYTF; cdr3_nt: TGTGCCAGCCGTTTGGCGAGGTATGGCTCTCCGTGGGGCTACACCTTC
clone_size: -; d_call: -; j_call: TRBJ1-2; v_call: TRBV12-5; cdr3_aa: CASGLGSPGGHYTF; cdr3_nt: TGTGCTAGTGGTTTGGGGTCGCCCGGGGGTCACTACACCTTC